Listed below are T cell receptor beta chains from one sample, sequenced in a study of T cells in Graves' hyperthyroidism and ophthalmopathy. TCRdb analysed the multiplex PCR reads with MiXCR anew, one entry per CDR3 protein. The sample includes more than 300,000 distinct CDR3 sequences, approximately 15% of them seen just once. Sequenced input: blood. These receptors came from a woman aged 25-40 years with Graves' hyperthyroidism. The CDR3 runs from the conserved cysteine through the conserved F or W. A D gene is named only where the DNA matches it firmly. The size entry is marked missing in some rows and otherwise reads once, few, many or a size class.

d_gene	len	v_gene	j_gene	abundance	CDR3nt	CDR3aa
.	14	TRBV6-1	TRBJ1-5	many	TGTGCCAGCAGTGACCTGTACGGTGGGCAGCCCCAGCATTTT	CASSDLYGGQPQHF
.	13	TRBV5-1	TRBJ2-7	many	TGCGCCAGCAGCCCGGAACTAGGTCGCGAGCAGTACTTC	CASSPELGREQYF
.	11	TRBV30	TRBJ2-5	few	TGTGCCTACGACGGGTTGGAGACCCAGTACTTC	CAYDGLETQYF
TRBD1	14	TRBV20-1	TRBJ2-3	many	TGCAGTGCCAGACAGGGGGCTCGGGGAGATACGCAGTATTTT	CSARQGARGDTQYF
.	15	TRBV11-2	TRBJ1-5	many	TGTGCCAGCAGCTTATTTCCAGGGAACAATCAGCCCCAGCATTTT	CASSLFPGNNQPQHF
.	16	TRBV14	TRBJ1-4	few	TGTGCCAGCAGCCAAGACCCAGGACCAATGGCAGAAAAACTGTTTTTT	CASSQDPGPMAEKLFF
.	12	TRBV10-2	TRBJ2-7	many	TGCGCCAGCAGAACTAGTAACTACGAGCAGTACTTC	CASRTSNYEQYF
TRBD2	12	TRBV11-2	TRBJ2-3	many	TGTGCCAGCAGCTTTAGCGGGAGTACGCAGTATTTT	CASSFSGSTQYF
TRBD2	14	TRBV24-1	TRBJ2-7	many	TGTGCCACCAGTGCCGCGGGAGGGTACTACGAGCAGTACTTC	CATSAAGGYYEQYF
TRBD1	13	TRBV20-1	TRBJ2-5	.	TGCAGTGTCACGGACAGGGGTGGCGGGACCCAGTACTTC	CSVTDRGGGTQYF
.	14	TRBV24-1	TRBJ1-1	few	TGTGCCACCAGTTCCGAGGAGTTGGGCTCTGAAGCTTTCTTT	CATSSEELGSEAFF
.	12	TRBV10-2	TRBJ2-3	few	TGCGCCAGCAGCGACGCCACAGATACGCAGTATTTT	CASSDATDTQYF
.	14	TRBV18	TRBJ2-3	.	TGTGCCAGCTCACCGATTGAGGGCACAGATACGCAGTATTTT	CASSPIEGTDTQYF